Shown below are 24 T cell receptor beta chains from a single sample sequenced in a study of shared clonotypes between healthy human individuals. Only in-frame clones appear in the TCRdb table, and some are missing; sequencing was by immunoSEQ multiplex PCR. This sample has 2 million to 3 million clones, with just over 90% found just once. Input material: naive CD4+ T cells sorted from blood. Subset reported: CD45RA+ positively selected. The origin of the receptors is a man aged 18 to 29 in good health.

This clone has more than one count but fewer than ten. Germline and junction disagree at one end, which may indicate a read error. The chain combines TRBV6-4 with TRBJ2-4; D call uncertain. The CDR3 is 10 amino acids. Germline V gene data show CDR1 as MRHNA and CDR2 as SNTAGT. Written as DNA, the CDR3 is TGTGCCAGCAGTGAGGGCGGTGGTTGGTTC. The encoded protein is CASSEGGGWF.

Details on this clone: At one of its ends the junction is not consistent with the germline gene, which may arise from a read error. V usage is TRBV5-4 and J usage is TRBJ1-1; D ambiguous. The CDR3 spans 16 residues. CDR1 is SGHNT, CDR2 YYREEE, per germline (reference sequence). In nucleotides, the CDR3 is TGTACCAGCAGCTCTGGGCCGGCGGGTAAGGTAACTGAAGCTTTCTTT. This gives the protein CTSSSGPAGKVTEAFF.

CDR3 in DNA: TGTGCCAGCAGTTTATTCCAGGAGTTACACGGTGAGCAGTTCTTC. Its translation: CASSLFQELHGEQFF. The rearrangement uses TRBV27 and TRBJ2-1; no firm D call. V was trimmed by 1 base and J by 9 bases, leaving 16 bases between them. From germline, CDR1 is MNHEY and CDR2 SMNVEV (reference sequence). The CDR3 loop spans 15 amino acids.

The chain employs TRBV7-8 and TRBJ1-1; D is uncertain. The CDR3 sequence is 12 residues long. From germline, CDR1 is SGHVS and CDR2 FQNEAQ. Trimming shortened V by 5 bases and J by 11 bases, and 15 bases separated the two germline ends. The CDR3: CASSPKGPNAFF. The CDR3 region has the DNA TGTGCCAGCAGCCCTAAAGGGCCTAACGCTTTCTTT.

Only a few counts were recorded for this clone. CDR3 residues: CATDSGQPHTEAFF. The CDR3 DNA reads as TGTGCCACCGACTCGGGACAGCCTCACACTGAAGCTTTCTTT. The chain has TRBV19 and TRBJ1-1; TRBD1 agrees at 7 bases. The J segment lost 3 bases and the V segment lost 10 bases, leaving 11 bases of the junction unmatched. Germline V gene lookup returns CDR1 LNHDA and CDR2 SQIVND (reference sequence). The CDR3 covers 14 residues.

J is TRBJ2-2 and V is TRBV7-2; D gene ambiguous. This CDR3 comprises 17 residues. With 5 bases removed from V and 2 bases from J, the gap between germline ends came to 18 bases. Germline V CDR1 and CDR2: SGHTA, FQGNSA. CDR3 coding DNA: TGTGCCAGCAGCGCTAAAATGGACCCACTAAACACCGGGGAGCTGTTTTTT. Its translation is CASSAKMDPLNTGELFF.

This clone was recorded only once. This chain joins TRBV30 and TRBJ2-1, with D maybe TRBD1 (6 bases). Germline-derived CDR1 and CDR2 are GTSNPN and SVGIG (reference sequence). V lost 3 bases to trimming and J lost 7 bases, with 19 bases between them. The CDR3 totals 15 residues. This CDR3 reads CAWRRQDKGTNEQFF. The CDR3 coding sequence is TGTGCCTGGAGACGACAGGATAAGGGAACGAATGAGCAGTTCTTC.

The V gene is TRBV7-9, the J gene TRBJ2-4; 9 bases align to TRBD1. Per germline, CDR1 SEHNR and CDR2 FQNEAQ (reference sequence). The ends lost 3 bases at V and 0 bases at J; junction bases unmatched: 3. The CDR3 totals 16 residues. The CDR3 region has the DNA TGTGCCAGCAGCTTGGGGGACAGGGTAGCCAAAAACATTCAGTACTTC. This codes for CASSLGDRVAKNIQYF.

The rearrangement uses TRBV4-3 and TRBJ2-5, with TRBD2 identical over 9 bases. V lost 9 bases to trimming and J lost 0 bases; unmatched junction nucleotides: 8. The CDR3 length is 15 residues. The germline gives CDR1 LGHNA, CDR2 YSLEER. The CDR3 nucleotides are TGCGCCAGGGGTCTCGCGGGAGGGTACCAAGAGACCCAGTACTTC. Its protein product is CARGLAGGYQETQYF.

V usage is TRBV5-1 and J usage is TRBJ1-1, with 8 positions matching TRBD1. After removal of 3 bases from V and 1 base from J, the junction contained 5 bases not matched to a gene. The CDR3 spans 15 residues. Germline V gene lookup returns CDR1 SGHRS and CDR2 YFSETQ. The CDR3 nucleotides read TGCGCCAGCAGCTGGGGGACAGGAGAGAACACTGAAGCTTTCTTT. Encoded protein: CASSWGTGENTEAFF.

The V call is TRBV2, the J call TRBJ2-5; D gene uncertain. The CDR3 covers 15 residues. V gave up 0 bases and J gave up 5 bases, with 13 bases separating them. CDR1 SNHLY and CDR2 FYNNEI come from the germline V gene. The CDR3 spells CASSEALHGMETQYF. The CDR3, as DNA: TGTGCCAGCAGTGAAGCGCTTCATGGCATGGAGACCCAGTACTTC.

The chain is built from TRBV4-3 and TRBJ2-7; 8 nucleotides line up with TRBD1. The CDR3 loop spans 14 amino acids. Germline CDR1 is LGHNA and CDR2 is YSLEER. Trimming removed 1 base from V and 3 bases from J; junction bases left unmatched: 2. This CDR3 reads CASSQVRGLYEQYF. CDR3 coding DNA: TGCGCCAGCAGCCAAGTCAGGGGGCTCTACGAGCAGTACTTC.

The chain recombines TRBV5-5 with TRBJ2-1; D ambiguous. CDR1 SGHKS and CDR2 YYEKEE come from the germline V gene (reference sequence). V lost 5 bases to trimming and J lost 7 bases, with 19 bases between them. CDR3 length: 15 residues. The CDR3 here is CASSSDTGRWNEQFF. The DNA for the CDR3 is TGTGCCAGCAGTTCCGACACCGGACGATGGAATGAGCAGTTCTTC.

V and J are TRBV6-5 and TRBJ2-7, with 12 bases fitting TRBD2. V lost 2 bases, J lost 2 bases, and 4 bases stayed unmatched. Germline CDR1 is MNHEY and CDR2 is SVGAGI. The length of the CDR3 is 16 residues. The CDR3: CASSYLLAGGAYEQYF. The CDR3 region has the DNA TGTGCCAGCAGTTACCTACTAGCGGGAGGTGCCTACGAGCAGTACTTC.

About this clone itself: Other DNA sequences in this sample translate to the same CDR3. This chain links TRBV18 with TRBJ2-7, with D tentatively TRBD1 (5 bases). Trimming took 0 bases from V and 7 from J, leaving 13 bases between them. Germline loops: CDR1 KGHSH, CDR2 LQKENI. This CDR3 region has 14 residues. As DNA, the CDR3 is TGTGCCAGCTCACCACCGGGCAGGGTCGGAGAGCAGTACTTC. This encodes CASSPPGRVGEQYF.

This rearrangement joins TRBV9 to TRBJ2-4, with a possible D match to TRBD1 (5 bases). The germline CDR1 and CDR2 sequences are SGDLS and YYNGEE. The V end was cut by 3 bases, the J end by 0 bases, with 10 bases between. The CDR3 extends over 15 amino acids. The CDR3 bases are TGTGCCAGCAGCGCCACTACAGGAGCCAAAAACATTCAGTACTTC. Protein product: CASSATTGAKNIQYF. The full variable domain, its missing parts supplied by reference TRBV9 and TRBJ2-4, is DSGVTQTPKHLITATGQRVTLRCSPRSGDLSVYWYQQSLDQGLQFLIQYYNGEERAKGNILERFSAQQFPDLHSELNLSSLELGDSALYFCASSATTGAKNIQYFGAGTRLSVL.

The gene calls are TRBV6-1 and TRBJ2-7; tentatively, D is TRBD1 or TRBD2 (6 bases each). This CDR3 has 14 amino acids. Per the germline V gene, CDR1 is MNHNS and CDR2 is SASEGT. The V end lost 4 bases, the J end lost 4 bases, and 14 bases lay between the germline ends. The DNA for the CDR3 is TGTGCCAGCAGTGTACAGGGAGGTATTTACGAGCAGTACTTC. Translation gives CASSVQGGIYEQYF.

The genes are TRBV5-1 and TRBJ2-2; 7 bases agree with TRBD1. The CDR3 contains 15 residues. Trimming removed 3 bases from V and 5 bases from J; junction bases left unmatched: 7. The germline V gene has CDR1 SGHRS and CDR2 YFSETQ. Written as DNA, the CDR3 is TGCGCCAGCAGCTCAACAGGGGTAACGACCGGGGAGCTGTTTTTT. As protein: CASSSTGVTTGELFF. Looking up the rest from reference TRBV5-1 and TRBJ2-2 gives the full variable domain: KAGVTQTPRYLIKTRGQQVTLSCSPISGHRSVSWYQQTPGQGLQFLFEYFSETQRNKGNFPGRFSGRQFSNSRSEMNVSTLELGDSALYLCASSSTGVTTGELFFGEGSRLTVL.

The rearrangement joins TRBV7-9 to TRBJ2-7, with 9 positions matching TRBD1. The CDR3 contains 14 residues. J was trimmed by 2 bases and V by 5 bases; bases with no gene match: 4. The germline gives CDR1 SEHNR, CDR2 FQNEAQ (reference sequence). For the CDR3, the DNA is TGTGCCAGCAGCACCGGGACAGGGACCTACGAGCAGTACTTC. Its protein product is CASSTGTGTYEQYF. Based on the CDR3 plus reference TRBV7-9 and TRBJ2-7, the full variable domain is DTGVSQNPRHKITKRGQNVTFRCDPISEHNRLYWYRQTLGQGPEFLTYFQNEAQLEKSRLLSDRFSAERPKGSFSTLEIQRTEQGDSAMYLCASSTGTGTYEQYFGPGTRLTVT.

The genes are TRBV7-2 and TRBJ2-7; 7 nucleotides agree with TRBD2. V lost 0 bases, J lost 0 bases, and 5 bases stayed unmatched. This CDR3 has 16 amino acids. The germline CDR1 and CDR2 sequences are SGHTA and FQGNSA. CDR3 DNA sequence: TGTGCCAGCAGCTTAGCAGGCGGGAGCCCCTCCTACGAGCAGTACTTC. As protein: CASSLAGGSPSYEQYF.

Comments on this clone: Other DNA sequences from this sample encode an identical CDR3 as well. The chain carries TRBV18 and TRBJ2-3; 9 bases are a match to TRBD1. Germline V gives CDR1 KGHSH, CDR2 LQKENI. The CDR3 extends over 15 amino acids. Unmatched junction bases numbered 4, after V lost 3 bases and J lost 3 bases. CDR3 sequence (DNA): TGTGCCAGCTCACCGGGGACAGGGCGGACAGATACGCAGTATTTT. As protein: CASSPGTGRTDTQYF. Full variable domain (rest looked up from reference TRBV18 and TRBJ2-3): NAGVMQNPRHLVRRRGQEARLRCSPMKGHSHVYWYRQLPEEGLKFMVYLQKENIIDESGMPKERFSAEFPKEGPSILRIQQVVRGDSAAYFCASSPGTGRTDTQYFGPGTRLTVL.

CDR3 protein: CASSLMYTSSGNTIYF. Written as DNA, the CDR3 is TGTGCCAGCAGCTTAATGTACACTAGCTCTGGAAACACCATATATTTT. The rearrangement links TRBV7-9 to TRBJ1-3; no firm D call. Between the trimmed V and J ends, which lost 2 bases and 0 bases, there was a span of 11 bases. The V gene's germline CDR1 is SEHNR and CDR2 FQNEAQ (reference sequence). The CDR3 extends over 16 amino acids.

On this clone: Within the sample, other DNA sequences also encode this same CDR3. The chain is built from TRBV14 and TRBJ2-3, with D unclear. V was shortened by 4 bases and J by 5 bases, with 4 bases between the two germline ends. This CDR3 is 11 amino acids long. Germline CDR1 SGHDN, CDR2 FVKESK. CDR3 nucleotide sequence: TGTGCCAGCAGCCTTGGAGATACGCAGTATTTT. Residues: CASSLGDTQYF.

The gene calls are TRBV30 and TRBJ2-5; 9 bases map to TRBD2. Trimming removed 2 bases from V and 5 bases from J; junction bases left unmatched: 12. In germline, CDR1 is GTSNPN, CDR2 SVGIG (reference sequence). The length of the CDR3 is 16 residues. CDR3 in DNA: TGTGCCTGGAGTCCCCCAATGGGCGGGAGGGTTGAGACCCAGTACTTC. It translates to CAWSPPMGGRVETQYF.